This entry lists 3 T cell receptor beta chains sequenced from one sample in a study of blood T cell repertoires in COVID-19. The repertoire was sequenced with immunoSEQ multiplex PCR; TCRdb's copy has only in-frame clones and lacks some. The sample shows 220,000 or so clones, 80% to 85% of them seen only once. Sequencing was performed on peripheral blood. Receptors were obtained from a woman younger than 45 who had recovered from COVID-19.

This clone has at least ten counts. J is TRBJ1-1 and V is TRBV6-5; 9 nucleotides line up with TRBD1. The CDR3 has 15 amino acids. Germline V gene lookup returns CDR1 MNHEY and CDR2 SVGAGI. The V segment lost 7 bases and the J segment 6 bases; nucleotides outside the gene matches: 12. As DNA, the CDR3 is TGTGCCAGCACCCACCCGGGACAGGGATCTCCTGAAGCTTTCTTT. Protein: CASTHPGQGSPEAFF.

The table lists this clone with a count of one. One end of the junction is discordant with germline, which a read error may explain. This chain links TRBV2 with TRBJ2-1, with TRBD2 matching 13 bases. This CDR3 region has 17 residues. The germline gives CDR1 SNHLY, CDR2 FYNNEI. The CDR3 sequence is CASREGTSGISYNEQFF. In DNA, the CDR3 is TGTGCCAGCAGAGAAGGGACTAGCGGGATCTCCTACAATGAGCAGTTCTTC.

This chain links TRBV15 with TRBJ2-3; TRBD2 matches at 8 bases. The germline gives CDR1 LNHNV, CDR2 YYDKDF (reference sequence). The ends lost 0 bases at V and 2 bases at J; junction bases unmatched: 7. The CDR3 has 17 amino acids. The chain's CDR3 is CATSRDFGTSYTDTQYF. The CDR3 coding sequence is TGTGCCACCAGCAGAGATTTCGGGACTAGTTACACAGATACGCAGTATTTT.